The 21 T cell receptor beta chains presented below share a single source sample, sequenced in a study of T cells in Graves' hyperthyroidism and ophthalmopathy (dated by TCRdb to the late 2010s). Library preparation employed multiplex PCR. The sequencer listed for this sample is Illumina HiSeq 2000. The TCR beta CDR3 regions were amplified from the RNA transcripts. A first-round RT-PCR of the TCR CDR3 used the HTBI primer set with the Qiagen OneStep RT-PCR kit. The public sequencing data were trimmed at Q25 with fastp and processed into clonotypes with MiXCR by TCRdb, which kept only in-frame beta chains. CDR3 protein sequences are deduplicated, and each keeps its most common genes and DNA. This sample lists some 580,000 distinct CDR3 sequences; approximately 15% were detected once. Clones ranked in the top ten supply 2.5% to 4% of the sample. Input material: blood. The source of these receptors is a woman in her forties with Graves' ophthalmopathy.

There are many counts of this clonotype. The chain combines TRBV3-1 with TRBJ1-2; D not resolved. The CDR3 loop spans 13 amino acids. The V end lost 1 base, the J end lost 5 bases, and 8 bases lay between the germline ends. Looked up from germline, CDR1 is LGHDT and CDR2 is YNNKEL (reference sequence). CDR3 region: CASSQVPGYGYTF. CDR3 bases: TGTGCCAGCAGCCAAGTTCCGGGGTATGGCTACACCTTC.

This clonotype was found a few times. Germline and junction disagree at one end, which may indicate a read error. V gene TRBV7-7 combines with J gene TRBJ2-3; TRBD2 aligns across 7 bases. This CDR3 region has 15 residues. Germline CDR1 and CDR2: SSHAT and FNYEAQ (reference sequence). The CDR3 coding sequence is TGTGCTAGCAGCCTCCGGGACTATAGCACAGATACGCAGTATTTT. This sequence encodes CASSLRDYSTDTQYF.

Ten or more counts support this clonotype. The chain recombines TRBV11-2 with TRBJ2-1; D is perhaps TRBD2 (6 bases). This CDR3 is 17 amino acids long. The germline CDR1 and CDR2 sequences are SGHAT and FQNNGV. Deletions cut 5 bases from V and 0 bases from J, with 17 bases between. This CDR3 reads CASSRSRDSSSYNEQFF. CDR3 nucleotide sequence: TGTGCCAGCAGCCGAAGCCGGGACTCCTCCTCCTACAATGAGCAGTTCTTC.

The chain employs TRBV6-1 and TRBJ1-1; D may be TRBD1 (6 bases). V lost 6 bases and J 1 base, leaving 21 bases between the germline ends. The CDR3 length is 17 residues. Germline V lookup: CDR1 MNHNS, CDR2 SASEGT. The CDR3 is CASSHFPLGGENTEAFF. The CDR3 region has the DNA TGTGCCAGCAGCCACTTTCCTTTAGGGGGTGAGAACACTGAAGCTTTCTTT.

This clonotype was counted ten times or more. This chain joins TRBV5-1 and TRBJ2-2; 10 bases are shared with TRBD2. This CDR3 is 16 amino acids long. The germline V gene has CDR1 SGHRS and CDR2 YFSETQ. With V trimmed by 4 bases and J by 1 base, 4 bases remained unmatched. CDR3 region: CASSLLAGRNTGELFF. CDR3 nucleotides: TGCGCCAGCAGCCTACTAGCGGGAAGGAACACCGGGGAGCTGTTTTTT.

This clonotype was picked up many times. V is TRBV7-3 and J is TRBJ2-3; D uncertain. The CDR3 covers 16 residues. V lost 1 base and J lost 0, with 11 bases in between. Germline V CDR1 and CDR2: SGHTA, FQGTGA. CDR3: CASSLRAGPSTDTQYF. The CDR3, as DNA: TGTGCCAGCAGCTTAAGGGCCGGACCTAGCACAGATACGCAGTATTTT.

Many counts were recorded for this clonotype. The chain joins TRBV28 to TRBJ2-1; TRBD1 matches 10 bases. Germline CDR1 reads MDHEN; CDR2 reads SYDVKM. The V and J ends lost 6 bases and 5 bases, in that order; junction bases with no gene match: 7. The CDR3 runs 15 residues. This chain's CDR3 is CASRPGTGAHNEQFF. The CDR3 coding sequence is TGTGCCAGCAGACCCGGGACAGGGGCCCACAATGAGCAGTTCTTC.

This clonotype was counted ten times or more. This chain uses TRBV6-1 with TRBJ1-1, with a weak D call TRBD1 (6 bases). The CDR3 sequence is 17 residues long. Germline V gives CDR1 MNHNS, CDR2 SASEGT. V gave up 4 bases and J gave up 3 bases, with 21 bases separating them. The CDR3 nucleotides read TGTGCCAGCAGTGGTACTCACAGGGTCGACGGGGACACTGAAGCTTTCTTT. It specifies CASSGTHRVDGDTEAFF.

This clonotype has a count of ten or more. The chain is built from TRBV3-1 and TRBJ1-2; 8 nucleotides agree with TRBD1. CDR3 size: 14 residues. V trimming: 1 base; J trimming: 7 bases; junction bases outside the gene matches: 5. CDR1 is LGHDT and CDR2 is YNNKEL in the germline V gene (reference sequence). The CDR3 sequence: CASSQGRGQSGYTF. DNA of the CDR3: TGTGCCAGCAGCCAAGGCAGGGGGCAGAGTGGCTACACCTTC.

This clonotype was counted ten times or more. The chain is built from TRBV18 and TRBJ2-7, with D possibly TRBD1 on 5 matching bases. Trimming left V 2 bases short and J 3 bases short, with 8 bases between. The CDR3 runs to 13 residues. Germline CDR1 reads KGHSH; CDR2 reads LQKENI. The CDR3 region is CASSPAGNYEQYF. The DNA for the CDR3 is TGTGCCAGCTCACCAGCAGGGAACTACGAGCAGTACTTC.

The chain combines TRBV20-1 with TRBJ2-7, with 9 bases fitting TRBD1. CDR1 and CDR2 (germline): DFQATT, SNEGSKA (reference sequence). The V gene end was trimmed by 5 bases and the J gene end by 2 bases; junction bases not matched to a gene: 4. This CDR3 has 13 amino acids. The CDR3 bases are TGCAGTGCTTGGACAGGGGAACCCTACGAGCAGTACTTC. It is translated as CSAWTGEPYEQYF.

This clonotype has ten or more counts. This chain uses TRBV11-2 with TRBJ2-7; the D gene is possibly TRBD2 (7 bases). Germline CDR1 is SGHAT and CDR2 is FQNNGV. V was shortened by 0 bases and J by 0 bases, with 12 bases between the two germline ends. This CDR3 is 16 amino acids long. CDR3 loop: CASSLEGGGSSYEQYF. In DNA, the CDR3 is TGTGCCAGCAGCTTAGAGGGGGGGGGCAGCTCCTACGAGCAGTACTTC.

This clonotype was seen repeatedly, ten times or more. The chain employs TRBV6-1 and TRBJ2-3; D might be TRBD1 or TRBD2, each matching 5 bases. This CDR3 has 14 amino acids. Germline CDR1 MNHNS, CDR2 SASEGT. V was cut by 5 bases and J by 4 bases, with 13 bases left in between. CDR3 DNA: TGTGCCAGCAGTTCACCGGGACCCTCAGATACGCAGTATTTT. Amino acid sequence: CASSSPGPSDTQYF.

This clonotype showed up just a few times. V and J are TRBV20-1 and TRBJ1-4; D gene uncertain. The CDR3 has 15 amino acids. Germline values: CDR1 DFQATT, CDR2 SNEGSKA (reference sequence). The V and J ends lost 6 bases and 0 bases respectively, with 14 bases between them. The CDR3 loop reads CSAQREHSTNEKLFF. CDR3 nucleotides: TGCAGTGCCCAACGAGAACACTCAACTAATGAAAAACTGTTTTTT.

This clonotype occurred a few times. V usage is TRBV2 and J usage is TRBJ2-7; the D gene is possibly TRBD1 (6 bases). The V and J ends lost 8 bases and 0 bases respectively, with 17 bases between them. Germline V gene data show CDR1 as SNHLY and CDR2 as FYNNEI. This CDR3 contains 15 residues. The chain's CDR3 is CASALQGLISYEQYF. The CDR3 region has the DNA TGTGCCAGCGCCCTACAGGGCCTTATCTCCTACGAGCAGTACTTC.

There are many counts of this clonotype. The chain recombines TRBV2 with TRBJ2-7; a possible D gene is TRBD2 (6 bases). Trimming removed 6 bases from V and 4 bases from J, with 13 bases in between. This CDR3 has 13 amino acids. CDR1 is SNHLY, CDR2 FYNNEI, per germline. For the CDR3, the DNA is TGTGCCAGCAGCCGGGAGAGGGATTACGAGCAGTACTTC. Translated: CASSRERDYEQYF. Full variable domain (remainder filled in from reference TRBV2 and TRBJ2-7): EPEVTQTPSHQVTQMGQEVILRCVPISNHLYFYWYRQILGQKVEFLVSFYNNEISEKSEIFDDQFSVERPDGSNFTLKIRSTKLEDSAMYFCASSRERDYEQYFGPGTRLTVT.

The V and J genes are TRBV2 and TRBJ2-2; D is possibly TRBD1 (5 bases). The CDR3 has 13 amino acids. The V end lost 9 bases, the J end lost 5 bases, and 13 bases lay between the germline ends. Germline values: CDR1 SNHLY, CDR2 FYNNEI. The CDR3 nucleotides are TGTGCCAGGGGGCCTGACAAAACCGGGGAGCTGTTTTTT. It codes for CARGPDKTGELFF.

V is TRBV29-1 and J is TRBJ2-1, with D perhaps matching TRBD2 (5 bases). This CDR3 is 12 amino acids long. Germline CDR1 SQVTM, CDR2 ANQGSEA. V dropped 6 bases and J dropped 11 bases, with 17 bases sitting between them. CDR3 bases: TGCAGCGTCCCCGGCGGCTCGGGGAAGCAGTTCTTC. It specifies CSVPGGSGKQFF.

This clonotype was seen at least ten times. The V and J genes are TRBV20-1 and TRBJ1-1; D not resolved. The CDR3 loop spans 16 amino acids. CDR1 is DFQATT and CDR2 is SNEGSKA in the germline V gene (reference sequence). The germline V and J ends were trimmed by 6 bases and 5 bases, with 25 bases remaining between them. In DNA, the CDR3 is TGCAGTGCCGTACCGGCCTCGAACCCCGTCAGAACTGAAGCTTTCTTT. Encoded protein: CSAVPASNPVRTEAFF.

This clonotype was counted many times. The chain is built from TRBV10-3 and TRBJ1-2; D gene unclear. Germline V gene sequence: CDR1 ENHRY, CDR2 SYGVKD. The CDR3 has 13 amino acids. The ends were cut back, 0 bases at V and 4 bases at J, with 6 bases in the middle. CDR3 in amino acids: CAISESSLYGYTF. The DNA for the CDR3 is TGTGCCATCAGTGAGTCCAGCCTCTATGGCTACACCTTC.

Many counts were recorded for this clonotype. V gene TRBV27 combines with J gene TRBJ2-1, with D possibly being TRBD1 or TRBD2 (5 bases each). Trimming stripped 3 bases from V and 9 bases from J, with 12 bases between. The germline CDR1 and CDR2 sequences are MNHEY and SMNVEV (reference sequence). The CDR3 is 13 amino acids. The CDR3 bases are TGTGCCAGCAGTTTTGGGACGGCGGGTGAGCAGTTCTTC. This translates into CASSFGTAGEQFF.